These 27 T cell receptor beta chains came from one sample sequenced in a study of T cells after posttransplantation cyclophosphamide (TCRdb year 2016). The library was made by the immunoSEQ multiplex PCR assay. TCRdb's version of the immuneACCESS table is confined to in-frame rearrangements and falls short of the full clone set. An unresolved V gene accounts for under half of the shortfall where checked; the remainder is of unknown origin. This sample shows 30,000 to 40,000 clones, and none of them turns up only once. 2.5% of the sample is held by the ten biggest clonotypes. What was sequenced was PBMCs. The origin of the receptors is a man in his fifties or sixties in good health, CMV-negative, and a related stem cell transplant donor.

This clone was picked up many times. This chain connects TRBV5-4 to TRBJ2-2, with D possibly being TRBD1 (5 bases). With 4 bases removed from V and 7 bases from J, the gap between germline ends came to 14 bases. Germline CDR1 is SGHNT and CDR2 is YYREEE (reference sequence). The CDR3 sequence is 14 residues long. In DNA form, the CDR3 reads TGTGCCAGCAGCACCGGAGCAGGGATCGGGGAGCTGTTTTTT. Its translation: CASSTGAGIGELFF.

This clone was seen ten or more times. The rearrangement links TRBV2 to TRBJ1-1, with 7 positions matching TRBD1. This CDR3 region has 13 residues. With 6 bases clipped from V and 0 bases from J, the junction kept 1 base outside the gene matches. Germline V gene data show CDR1 as SNHLY and CDR2 as FYNNEI. The DNA of the CDR3 is TGTGCCAGCAGGGGACAGTTGAACACTGAAGCTTTCTTT. This gives the protein CASRGQLNTEAFF. Supplemented by reference TRBV2 and TRBJ1-1, the full variable domain reads EPEVTQTPSHQVTQMGQEVILRCVPISNHLYFYWYRQILGQKVEFLVSFYNNEISEKSEIFDDQFSVERPDGSNFTLKIRSTKLEDSAMYFCASRGQLNTEAFFGQGTRLTVV.

This clone was seen repeatedly, ten times or more. The chain links TRBV19 to TRBJ1-1; TRBD1 matches at 10 bases. The trim removed 4 bases at V and 10 bases at J, leaving 6 bases unmatched. The germline CDR1 and CDR2 sequences are LNHDA and SQIVND (reference sequence). The CDR3 totals 13 residues. The CDR3 reads CASSTSGQGGAFF. The CDR3 DNA reads as TGTGCCAGTAGTACCTCAGGACAGGGGGGAGCTTTCTTT.

The table lists this clone with many counts. The DNA of the CDR3 is TGCGCCAGCAGCCAGACTACCACCAATGAAGAGACCCAGTACTTC. Translated: CASSQTTTNEETQYF. This chain joins TRBV5-1 and TRBJ2-5, with TRBD2 as a possible D gene (5 bases). CDR1 SGHRS and CDR2 YFSETQ come from the germline V gene. There are 15 residues in the CDR3. The germline V and J ends were trimmed by 4 bases and 3 bases, with 16 bases remaining between them.

In this sample, this clone turned up a few times. CDR3 DNA sequence: TGTGCCAGCTCACCGTCGGACAGTCAGTATGGCTACACCTTC. It yields the protein CASSPSDSQYGYTF. The gene calls are TRBV18 and TRBJ1-2; a possible D gene is TRBD1 (6 bases). Germline assignment: CDR1 KGHSH and CDR2 LQKENI. The germline V and J ends were trimmed by 3 bases and 5 bases, with 13 bases remaining between them. The length of the CDR3 is 14 residues.

This clone was observed many times. The rearrangement links TRBV5-5 to TRBJ2-1; 11 nucleotides line up with TRBD2. The CDR3 extends over 18 amino acids. V shed 2 bases, J shed 2 bases, and the junction held 9 bases outside the gene matches. CDR1 SGHKS and CDR2 YYEKEE come from the germline V gene (reference sequence). CDR3 sequence reads: CASSLLLAGEVAYNEQFF. The DNA of the CDR3 is TGTGCCAGCAGCTTACTACTAGCGGGAGAAGTAGCCTACAATGAGCAGTTCTTC. The full variable domain, its missing parts supplied by reference TRBV5-5 and TRBJ2-1, is DAGVTQSPTHLIKTRGQQVTLRCSPISGHKSVSWYQQVLGQGPQFIFQYYEKEERGRGNFPDRFSARQFPNYSSELNVNALLLGDSALYLCASSLLLAGEVAYNEQFFGPGTRLTVL.

This clone was seen at least ten times. The V call is TRBV18, the J call TRBJ2-7, with D tentatively TRBD2 (7 bases). The CDR3 is 15 residues long. Germline CDR1 KGHSH, CDR2 LQKENI. V lost 3 bases to trimming and J lost 8 bases, with 20 bases between them. This chain's CDR3 is CASSPSRVAGAKQYF. In DNA form, the CDR3 reads TGTGCCAGCTCACCGAGCCGAGTTGCGGGGGCCAAGCAGTACTTC.

This clone was counted at least ten times. This chain joins TRBV7-7 and TRBJ1-3; D is undetermined. The CDR3 is made up of 13 amino acids. CDR1 and CDR2 (germline): SSHAT, FNYEAQ (reference sequence). Trimming took off 5 bases at V and 2 bases at J, with 7 bases between the two ends. CDR3 region: CASSRNPGNTIYF. The CDR3 DNA follows: TGTGCCAGCAGCCGTAATCCTGGAAACACCATATATTTT.

There are many counts of this clone. J is TRBJ2-5 and V is TRBV7-9; 9 nucleotides agree with TRBD1. The CDR3 is 15 residues long. Germline values: CDR1 SEHNR, CDR2 FQNEAQ (reference sequence). The J segment lost 5 bases and the V segment lost 1 base, leaving 5 bases of the junction unmatched. DNA for the CDR3: TGTGCCAGCAGCTTAGGGGACAGGGTAACCGAGACCCAGTACTTC. It codes for CASSLGDRVTETQYF. The full variable domain, rest sourced from reference TRBV7-9 and TRBJ2-5, is DTGVSQNPRHKITKRGQNVTFRCDPISEHNRLYWYRQTLGQGPEFLTYFQNEAQLEKSRLLSDRFSAERPKGSFSTLEIQRTEQGDSAMYLCASSLGDRVTETQYFGPGTRLLVL.

This clone occurred many times. The chain combines TRBV6-5 with TRBJ1-2; TRBD1 is a possible D gene (5 bases). CDR1 is MNHEY and CDR2 is SVGAGI in the germline V gene. With 8 bases removed from V and 3 bases from J, the gap between germline ends came to 16 bases. The length of the CDR3 is 14 residues. The CDR3 loop reads CASSYTSRDYGYTF. CDR3 in DNA: TGTGCCAGCTCCTACACGAGCAGGGACTATGGCTACACCTTC.

This clone was found many times. The V and J genes are TRBV19 and TRBJ1-1, with D uncertain. Per germline, CDR1 LNHDA and CDR2 SQIVND (reference sequence). V lost 4 bases to trimming and J lost 0 bases, with 18 bases between them. This CDR3 comprises 17 residues. CDR3 DNA sequence: TGTGCCAGTAGTACGACTGTCTACGGGATAGTGAACACTGAAGCTTTCTTT. Translating it yields CASSTTVYGIVNTEAFF. Full variable domain (outside the CDR3, taken from reference TRBV19 and TRBJ1-1): DGGITQSPKYLFRKEGQNVTLSCEQNLNHDAMYWYRQDPGQGLRLIYYSQIVNDFQKGDIAEGYSVSREKKESFPLTVTSAQKNPTAFYLCASSTTVYGIVNTEAFFGQGTRLTVV.

This clone has a handful of counts. The genes are TRBV7-3 and TRBJ2-5; 7 bases map to TRBD2. This CDR3 is built from 15 residues. Germline CDR1 and CDR2: SGHTA and FQGTGA. Germline trimming cut 5 bases from V and 3 bases from J; bases unmatched to any gene: 9. CDR3 residues: CASSQNSGEKETQYF. Here the CDR3 DNA reads TGTGCCAGCAGCCAAAACAGCGGGGAGAAAGAGACCCAGTACTTC.

Many counts were recorded for this clone. This chain connects TRBV10-3 to TRBJ1-1; possible D gene TRBD1, 5 bases. Per the germline V gene, CDR1 is ENHRY and CDR2 is SYGVKD. V lost 4 bases, J lost 3 bases, and 9 bases lay in between. CDR3 length: 13 residues. The CDR3 DNA sequence: TGTGCCATCAGTGGCAGGGAGGACACTGAAGCTTTCTTT. This translates into CAISGREDTEAFF.

This clone has just a few counts. The chain recombines TRBV9 with TRBJ2-1; 12 bases match TRBD2. Germline CDR1 is SGDLS and CDR2 is YYNGEE. The CDR3 spans 17 residues. V was pared by 1 base and J by 2 bases, with 4 bases of the junction left unmatched. For the CDR3, the DNA is TGTGCCAGCAGCGTACAGGCTAGCGGGGGGGCCTACAATGAGCAGTTCTTC. It translates to CASSVQASGGAYNEQFF.

This clone was picked up many times. The V gene is TRBV19, the J gene TRBJ2-1; D possibly corresponds to TRBD1 (6 bases). Germline V CDR1 and CDR2: LNHDA, SQIVND (reference sequence). The CDR3 length is 15 residues. V lost 2 bases and J lost 2, with 10 bases in between. The CDR3 DNA is TGTGCCAGTAGTATATTACAGGGCCCCTACAATGAGCAGTTCTTC. Amino acids: CASSILQGPYNEQFF. Variable domain in full (rest from reference TRBV19 and TRBJ2-1): DGGITQSPKYLFRKEGQNVTLSCEQNLNHDAMYWYRQDPGQGLRLIYYSQIVNDFQKGDIAEGYSVSREKKESFPLTVTSAQKNPTAFYLCASSILQGPYNEQFFGPGTRLTVL.

This clone was observed many times. The chain is built from TRBV21-1 and TRBJ1-5; TRBD1 was called by the table and not checked on the DNA. TRBV21-1 is termed a pseudogene. The CDR3 is made up of 16 amino acids. In DNA form, the CDR3 reads TGTGCCAGCAGCTCCCGTGGACAGGCTTCCAATCAGCCCCAGCATTTT. This gives the protein CASSSRGQASNQPQHF.

This clone was seen repeatedly, ten times or more. The rearrangement uses TRBV6-4 and TRBJ2-2; D is ambiguous. This CDR3 is 13 amino acids long. Trimming removed 6 bases from V and 3 bases from J, with 8 bases in between. CDR1 is MRHNA, CDR2 SNTAGT, per germline. CDR3 DNA: TGTGCCAGCAGCGGAAGCGACACCGGGGAGCTGTTTTTT. It yields the protein CASSGSDTGELFF.

This clone has a count of ten or more. CDR3 loop: CASSLTGGVAAFF. The CDR3 nucleotides are TGCGCCAGCAGCTTGACTGGCGGGGTTGCAGCTTTCTTT. The V and J genes are TRBV5-1 and TRBJ1-1; D remains ambiguous. The CDR3 length is 13 residues. Looked up from germline, CDR1 is SGHRS and CDR2 is YFSETQ. The germline V and J ends were trimmed by 1 base and 10 bases, with 14 bases remaining between them.

This clone was counted many times. This chain joins TRBV10-3 and TRBJ1-5, with D possibly being TRBD1 (5 bases). Looked up from germline, CDR1 is ENHRY and CDR2 is SYGVKD. The CDR3 runs 15 residues. Trimming removed 0 bases at V and 4 bases at J, with 10 bases between. DNA for the CDR3: TGTGCCATCAGTGAGTCGGGGCAGGTTAATCAGCCCCAGCATTTT. Protein: CAISESGQVNQPQHF.

This clone was picked up many times. The genes are TRBV9 and TRBJ2-3; D may be TRBD2 (6 bases). In germline, CDR1 is SGDLS, CDR2 YYNGEE. This CDR3 spans 16 amino acids. V lost 6 bases and J 5 bases, leaving 22 bases between the germline ends. CDR3 region: CASKSEGGAPGDTQYF. The CDR3 region has the DNA TGTGCCAGCAAGTCGGAGGGAGGCGCGCCGGGAGATACGCAGTATTTT.

J is TRBJ2-5 and V is TRBV9, with D tentatively TRBD2 (6 bases). Germline V CDR1 and CDR2: SGDLS, YYNGEE. With 2 bases removed from V and 11 bases from J, the gap between germline ends came to 16 bases. The CDR3 is 13 amino acids. This chain's CDR3 is CASSVGGLDEQYF. The DNA of the CDR3 is TGTGCCAGCAGCGTTGGGGGGTTGGATGAGCAGTACTTC.

This clone showed up many times. The chain joins TRBV9 to TRBJ1-6, with D uncertain. The CDR3 is 12 residues long. Looked up from germline, CDR1 is SGDLS and CDR2 is YYNGEE. V lost 3 bases and J lost 10, with 8 bases in between. The CDR3 region is CASSGRGSPLHF. DNA for the CDR3: TGTGCCAGCAGCGGGCGCGGGTCACCCCTCCACTTT.

This clone was recorded many times. The chain carries TRBV7-2 and TRBJ1-4; no definite D call. CDR1 and CDR2 (germline): SGHTA, FQGNSA. The length of the CDR3 is 15 residues. Trimming pared 1 base from V and 0 bases from J, leaving 6 bases between. As DNA, the CDR3 is TGTGCCAGCAGCTTAGACAAGACAACTAATGAAAAACTGTTTTTT. Translated, it gives CASSLDKTTNEKLFF.

At least ten counts were recorded for this clone. The gene calls are TRBV4-1 and TRBJ2-2; 10 nucleotides match TRBD2. The CDR3 has 15 residues. V was pared by 2 bases and J by 6 bases, with 3 bases of the junction left unmatched. In germline, CDR1 is MGHRA, CDR2 YSYEKL. CDR3 nucleotides: TGCGCCAGCAGCCAAAGCGGGAGGGGGCCCGGGGAGCTGTTTTTT. It translates to CASSQSGRGPGELFF.

This clone was counted at least ten times. The chain combines TRBV13 with TRBJ2-5, with D perhaps matching TRBD1 (6 bases). The germline V and J ends were trimmed by 5 bases and 2 bases, with 9 bases remaining between them. CDR1 PRHDT and CDR2 FYEKMQ come from the germline V gene (reference sequence). The CDR3 is made up of 13 amino acids. CDR3 nucleotides: TGTGCCAGCAGCATGGACAGACAAGAGACCCAGTACTTC. Translating it yields CASSMDRQETQYF.

At least ten counts were recorded for this clone. The chain uses TRBV6-1 and TRBJ2-1; 8 bases are a match to TRBD2. Germline V CDR1 and CDR2: MNHNS, SASEGT. Trimming at V came to 2 bases and at J to 0 bases, leaving 0 bases not matched to a gene. This CDR3 spans 15 amino acids. The CDR3 is CASSELAGSYNEQFF. In DNA form, the CDR3 reads TGTGCCAGCAGTGAACTAGCGGGCTCCTACAATGAGCAGTTCTTC.

This clone was counted many times. The chain uses TRBV6-4 and TRBJ2-1; tentative D call: TRBD1 (6 bases). CDR3 length: 16 residues. V lost 6 bases to trimming and J lost 8 bases, with 23 bases between them. CDR1 is MRHNA and CDR2 is SNTAGT in the germline V gene. The CDR3 region is CASSQTQWGLADEQFF. The CDR3, as DNA: TGTGCCAGCAGCCAGACTCAGTGGGGGCTAGCTGATGAGCAGTTCTTC.